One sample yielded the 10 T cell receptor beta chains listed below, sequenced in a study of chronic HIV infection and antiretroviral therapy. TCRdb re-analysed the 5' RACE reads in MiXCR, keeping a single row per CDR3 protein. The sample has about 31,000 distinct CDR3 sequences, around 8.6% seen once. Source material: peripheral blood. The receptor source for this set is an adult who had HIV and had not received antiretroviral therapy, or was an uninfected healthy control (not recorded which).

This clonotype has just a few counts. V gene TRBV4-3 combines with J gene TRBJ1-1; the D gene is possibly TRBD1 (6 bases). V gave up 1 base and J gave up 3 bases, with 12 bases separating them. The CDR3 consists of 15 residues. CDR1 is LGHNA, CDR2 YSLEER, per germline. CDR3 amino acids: CASSQVGGRHTEAFF. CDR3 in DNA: TGCGCCAGCAGCCAAGTGGGGGGGCGGCACACTGAAGCTTTCTTT.

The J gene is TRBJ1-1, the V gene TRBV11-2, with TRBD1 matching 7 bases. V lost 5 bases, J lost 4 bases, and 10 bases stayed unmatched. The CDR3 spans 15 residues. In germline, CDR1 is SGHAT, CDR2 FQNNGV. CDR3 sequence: CASSLPTGLGTEAFF. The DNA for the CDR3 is TGTGCCAGCAGCCTACCGACAGGGCTAGGCACTGAAGCTTTCTTT.

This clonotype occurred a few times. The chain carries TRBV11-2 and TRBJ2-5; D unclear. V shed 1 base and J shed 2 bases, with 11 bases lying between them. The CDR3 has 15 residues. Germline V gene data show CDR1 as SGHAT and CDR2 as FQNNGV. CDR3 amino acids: CASSLGPSAQETQYF. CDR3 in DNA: TGTGCCAGCAGCTTAGGCCCCTCCGCACAAGAGACCCAGTACTTC.

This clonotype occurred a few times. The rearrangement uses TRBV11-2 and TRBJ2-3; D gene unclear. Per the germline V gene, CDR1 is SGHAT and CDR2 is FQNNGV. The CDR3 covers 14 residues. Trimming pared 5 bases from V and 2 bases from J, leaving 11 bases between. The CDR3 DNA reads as TGTGCCAGCAGCAATCCCGTTAACACAGATACGCAGTATTTT. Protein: CASSNPVNTDTQYF.

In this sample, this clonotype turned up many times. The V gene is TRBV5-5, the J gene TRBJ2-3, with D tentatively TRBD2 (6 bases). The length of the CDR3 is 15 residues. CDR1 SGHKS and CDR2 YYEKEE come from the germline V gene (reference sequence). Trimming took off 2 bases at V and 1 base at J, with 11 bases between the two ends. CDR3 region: CASSFSGARTDTQYF. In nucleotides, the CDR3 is TGTGCCAGCAGCTTTAGCGGAGCCCGCACAGATACGCAGTATTTT. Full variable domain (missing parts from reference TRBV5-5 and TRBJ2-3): DAGVTQSPTHLIKTRGQQVTLRCSPISGHKSVSWYQQVLGQGPQFIFQYYEKEERGRGNFPDRFSARQFPNYSSELNVNALLLGDSALYLCASSFSGARTDTQYFGPGTRLTVL.

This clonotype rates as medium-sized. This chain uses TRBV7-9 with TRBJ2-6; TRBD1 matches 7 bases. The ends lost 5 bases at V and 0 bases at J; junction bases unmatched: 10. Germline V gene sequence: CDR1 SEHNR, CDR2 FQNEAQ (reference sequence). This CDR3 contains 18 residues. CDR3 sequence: CASSPVDRVRSGANVLTF. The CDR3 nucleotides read TGTGCCAGCAGCCCGGTAGACAGGGTGCGCTCTGGGGCCAACGTCCTGACTTTC.

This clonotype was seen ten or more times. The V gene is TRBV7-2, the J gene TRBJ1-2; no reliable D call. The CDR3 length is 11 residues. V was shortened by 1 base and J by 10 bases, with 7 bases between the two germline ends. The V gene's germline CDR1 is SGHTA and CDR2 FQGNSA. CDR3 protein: CASSLGDDYTF. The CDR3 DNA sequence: TGTGCCAGCAGCTTAGGAGACGACTACACCTTC. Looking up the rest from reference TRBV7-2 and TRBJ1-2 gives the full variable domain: GAGVSQSPSNKVTEKGKDVELRCDPISGHTALYWYRQSLGQGLEFLIYFQGNSAPDKSGLPSDRFSAERTGGSVSTLTIQRTQQEDSAVYLCASSLGDDYTFGSGTRLTVV.

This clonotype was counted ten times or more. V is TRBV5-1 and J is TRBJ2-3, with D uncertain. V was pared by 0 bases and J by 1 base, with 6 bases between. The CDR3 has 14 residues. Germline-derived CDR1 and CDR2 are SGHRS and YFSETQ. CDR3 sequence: CASSLDQGTDTQYF. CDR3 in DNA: TGCGCCAGCAGCTTGGACCAGGGCACAGATACGCAGTATTTT. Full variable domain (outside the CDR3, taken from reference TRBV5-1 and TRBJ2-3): KAGVTQTPRYLIKTRGQQVTLSCSPISGHRSVSWYQQTPGQGLQFLFEYFSETQRNKGNFPGRFSGRQFSNSRSEMNVSTLELGDSALYLCASSLDQGTDTQYFGPGTRLTVL.

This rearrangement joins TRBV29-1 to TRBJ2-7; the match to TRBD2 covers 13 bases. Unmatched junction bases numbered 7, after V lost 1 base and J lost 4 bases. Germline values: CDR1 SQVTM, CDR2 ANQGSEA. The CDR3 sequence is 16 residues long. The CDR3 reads CSVEGAGTSGDYEQYF. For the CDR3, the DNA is TGCAGCGTTGAAGGAGCCGGGACTAGCGGGGATTACGAGCAGTACTTC.

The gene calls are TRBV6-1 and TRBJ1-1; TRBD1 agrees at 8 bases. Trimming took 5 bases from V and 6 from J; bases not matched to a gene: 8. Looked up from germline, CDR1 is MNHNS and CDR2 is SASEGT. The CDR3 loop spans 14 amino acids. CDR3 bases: TGTGCCAGCAGTCCCCAGGGGGCTGTGGCTGAAGCTTTCTTT. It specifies CASSPQGAVAEAFF.